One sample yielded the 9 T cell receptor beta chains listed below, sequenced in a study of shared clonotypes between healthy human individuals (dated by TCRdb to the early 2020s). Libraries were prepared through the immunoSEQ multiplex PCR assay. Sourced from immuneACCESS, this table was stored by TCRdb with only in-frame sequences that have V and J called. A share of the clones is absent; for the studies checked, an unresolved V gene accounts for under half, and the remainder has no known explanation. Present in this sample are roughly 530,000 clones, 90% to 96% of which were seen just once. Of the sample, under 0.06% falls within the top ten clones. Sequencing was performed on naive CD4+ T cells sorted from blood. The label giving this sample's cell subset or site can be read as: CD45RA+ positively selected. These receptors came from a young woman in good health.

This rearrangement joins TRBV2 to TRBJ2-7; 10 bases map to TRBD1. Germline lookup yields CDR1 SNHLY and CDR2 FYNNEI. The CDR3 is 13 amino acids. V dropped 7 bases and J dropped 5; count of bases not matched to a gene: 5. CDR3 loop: CASKGTGDHEQYF. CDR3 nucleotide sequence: TGTGCCAGCAAGGGGACAGGGGATCACGAGCAGTACTTC.

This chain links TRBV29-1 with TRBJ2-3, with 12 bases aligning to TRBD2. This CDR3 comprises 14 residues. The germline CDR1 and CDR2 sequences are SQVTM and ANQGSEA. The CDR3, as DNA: TGCACCTCTAGCGGGAGGGCCGGGGGAGATACGCAGTATTTT. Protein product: CTSSGRAGGDTQYF.

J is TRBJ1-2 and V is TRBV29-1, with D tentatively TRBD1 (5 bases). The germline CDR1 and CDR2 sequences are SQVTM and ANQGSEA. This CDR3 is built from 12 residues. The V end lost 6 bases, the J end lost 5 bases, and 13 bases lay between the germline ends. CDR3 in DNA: TGCAGCGTGGGAGACGGGGGTTATGGCTACACCTTC. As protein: CSVGDGGYGYTF.

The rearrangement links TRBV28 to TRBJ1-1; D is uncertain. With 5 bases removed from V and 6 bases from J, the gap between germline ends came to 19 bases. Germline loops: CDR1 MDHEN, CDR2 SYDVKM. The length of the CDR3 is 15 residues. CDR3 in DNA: TGTGCCAGCAGTCGAAGCGCCGCTCGATACGCTGAAGCTTTCTTT. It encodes CASSRSAARYAEAFF.

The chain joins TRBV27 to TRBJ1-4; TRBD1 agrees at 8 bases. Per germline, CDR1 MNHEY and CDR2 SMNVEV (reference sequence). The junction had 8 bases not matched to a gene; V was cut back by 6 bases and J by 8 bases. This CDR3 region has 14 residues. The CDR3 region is CASSRQGLGEKLFF. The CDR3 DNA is TGTGCCAGCAGCCGACAGGGGCTTGGCGAAAAACTGTTTTTT.

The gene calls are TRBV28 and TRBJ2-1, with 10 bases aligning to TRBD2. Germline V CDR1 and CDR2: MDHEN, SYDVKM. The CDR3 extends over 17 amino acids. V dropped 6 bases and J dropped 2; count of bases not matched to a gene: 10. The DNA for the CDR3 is TGTGCCAGCAGCTCTAATCTTCTAGCGGGGGCCTACAATGAGCAGTTCTTC. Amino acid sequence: CASSSNLLAGAYNEQFF.

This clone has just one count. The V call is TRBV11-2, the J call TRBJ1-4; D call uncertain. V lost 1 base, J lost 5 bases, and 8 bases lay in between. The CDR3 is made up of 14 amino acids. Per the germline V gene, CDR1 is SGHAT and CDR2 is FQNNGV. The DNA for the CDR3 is TGTGCCAGCAGCTTAGGTCATTCAAATGAAAAACTGTTTTTT. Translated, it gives CASSLGHSNEKLFF.

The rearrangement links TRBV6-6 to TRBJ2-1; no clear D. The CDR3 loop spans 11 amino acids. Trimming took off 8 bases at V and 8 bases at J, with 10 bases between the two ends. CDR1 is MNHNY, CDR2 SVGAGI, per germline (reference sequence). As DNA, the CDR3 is TGTGCCAGCCGATCGCGCCATGAGCAGTTCTTC. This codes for CASRSRHEQFF.

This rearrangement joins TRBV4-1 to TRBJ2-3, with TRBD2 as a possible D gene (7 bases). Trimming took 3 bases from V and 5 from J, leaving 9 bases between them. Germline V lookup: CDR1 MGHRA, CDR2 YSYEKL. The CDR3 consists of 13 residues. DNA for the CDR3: TGCGCCAGCAGCCAGAGGGGGGGAGATACGCAGTATTTT. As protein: CASSQRGGDTQYF.